In this sample, the clone carrying this TCR beta chain turned up a few times. Antigen: not known. Using constant-segment primers, 5'RACE produced TCR alpha and TCR beta cDNA libraries carrying sample barcodes and UMIs. TCRdb reanalysed the 5' RACE reads using MiXCR and keeps one entry per CDR3 protein. The data show 550,000 to 600,000 distinct CDR3 sequences, 17% seen once. The data were taken from a study of T-cell memory formation after mild COVID-19. The study, taken as a whole, reports: Balance between CD4 and CD8 was seen in clones contracting day 15 to 85, and a CD4+ lean was seen in later expanders.

The TCR originated in an adult woman who had mild COVID-19 (a few samples of this study predate the infection). Cell type and time point are not known. The specimen sequenced was PBMCs or a T cell subset sorted from them (not recorded which).

CDR3 sequence: CASSQQGMGGYTF. As DNA, the CDR3 is TGTGCCAGCAGTCAACAGGGGATGGGAGGCTACACCTTC. The chain links TRBV2 to TRBJ1-2, with 7 bases identical to TRBD1. Looked up from germline, CDR1 is SNHLY and CDR2 is FYNNEI. V gave up 5 bases and J gave up 8 bases; unmatched junction bases: 8. This CDR3 comprises 13 residues.